This T cell receptor (beta chain) derives from a study of cytomegalovirus exposure and HLA in healthy donors. Study-level information: Most genotyped donors, over 70% of 300 to 400, had Caucasian-associated genetic ancestry. Study conclusions and caveats: Researchers reported in a later analysis that a missense DCLRE1C variant was tied to TCR beta V- and J-gene trimming. A later analysis reportedly found fewer N-insertions in an Asian-associated ancestry cluster than the roughly 670-donor mean. The study reported that TCR beta sequences accurately predicted HLA-A and HLA-B alleles in most subjects.

Researchers ran the PCR with 60 Vbeta and 13 Jbeta primers. Sequenced by immunoSEQ multiplex PCR; TCRdb stores in-frame clones only, minus some. Here the sample spans roughly 100,000 clones, under 85% being singletons. J lost 4 bases, V lost 4 bases, and 21 bases had no gene match. Germline values: CDR1 SNHLY, CDR2 FYNNEI. This CDR3 spans 20 amino acids. This clone was found a few times. What it binds is unknown. This clonotype was sampled from a woman between 40 and 55 years old in good health and CMV-seropositive. Sequenced input: PBMCs. This chain links TRBV2 with TRBJ2-2, with 7 positions matching TRBD2. In nucleotides, the CDR3 is TGTGCCAGCAGTGGGGGGGGGAAAGTCTCTTCAGGCCGTCCCACCGGGGAGCTGTTTTTT. This sequence encodes CASSGGGKVSSGRPTGELFF.